The following is a T cell receptor beta chain sequence with its context. Its antigen is as yet unknown. This entry comes from a study of shared clonotypes between healthy human individuals. Notes on the study in general: Around 5% was the fraction of naive CD4 clonotypes found shared across a few donors. Larger estimated richness was generally recorded for naive subsets relative to memory subsets.

This table comes from immunoSEQ multiplex PCR, and its TCRdb copy is limited to in-frame clones, with some not included. The sample has over a million clones; under 99% are singletons. Germline CDR1 MNHEY, CDR2 SVGAGI. V was shortened by 0 bases and J by 4 bases, with 15 bases between the two germline ends. This CDR3 is 16 amino acids long. Division of CD4+ cells produced a CD45RA+ naive subset and a CD45RA-negative memory subset. The chain is built from TRBV6-5 and TRBJ1-2; TRBD1 might be the D (5 bases). Sequencing was performed on naive CD4+ T cells sorted from blood. Noted subset: CD45RA+ positively selected. The receptor's source is a man younger than 45 in good health. The CDR3 reads CASSYSSGRAVYGYTF. In nucleotides, the CDR3 is TGTGCCAGCAGTTACTCGAGTGGCAGGGCCGTCTATGGCTACACCTTC.